The 10 T cell receptor beta chains below all came from one sample that was sequenced in a study of Ad26.COV2.S vaccination and SARS-CoV-2 variants (dated by TCRdb to about 2021). The sample's treatment or condition label, in plain terms: roughly 20 received Ad26.COV2.S at low or high dose, single or two shots; 5 received placebo; per-sample allocation not given. Repertoires of vaccine and placebo recipients were sequenced from samples collected on day 63 after the first injection. Library method: the immunoSEQ multiplex PCR assay. TCRdb limited this immuneACCESS table to in-frame rearrangements with V and J called. A share of clones is missing; checked studies link under half to unresolved V genes, and the rest is unexplained. In this sample the table shows a few hundred thousand clones, under 90% of which occur a single time. About 7.4% of the sample lies in the top ten. Sequenced here: peripheral blood, sampled in a trial of Ad26.COV2.S vaccine versus placebo. The receptors shown here come from a person between 18 and 65 years old who received the Ad26.COV2.S COVID-19 vaccine or a placebo.

The chain combines TRBV9 with TRBJ2-5; maybe TRBD2 (5 bases). This CDR3 comprises 13 residues. V was shortened by 3 bases and J by 7 bases, with 13 bases between the two germline ends. Germline-derived CDR1 and CDR2 are SGDLS and YYNGEE. The CDR3 DNA reads TGTGCCAGCAGCGAAAGCGGTCCGGGGACCCAGTACTTC. It translates to CASSESGPGTQYF.

The chain has TRBV3-1 (or the pseudogene TRBV3-2) and TRBJ2-7; D not resolved. CDR3 length: 13 residues. Trimming stripped 0 bases from V and 5 bases from J, with 8 bases between. CDR1 is LGHDT and CDR2 is YNNKEL in the germline V gene (reference sequence). CDR3 residues: CASSQEYLHEQYF. CDR3 nucleotide sequence: TGTGCCAGCAGCCAAGAGTACCTCCACGAGCAGTACTTC.

This clone was counted only a few times. CDR3 protein: CASSPLTGSADTQYF. CDR3 bases: TGTGCCAGTAGCCCCCTGACAGGGTCAGCAGATACGCAGTATTTT. The genes are TRBV19 and TRBJ2-3; TRBD1 matches 7 bases. V shed 6 bases, J shed 4 bases, and the junction held 10 bases outside the gene matches. Germline V gives CDR1 LNHDA, CDR2 SQIVND (reference sequence). The CDR3 loop spans 15 amino acids.

The V and J genes are TRBV10-1 and TRBJ2-1, with 8 bases that match TRBD2. Germline loops: CDR1 WNHNN, CDR2 SYGVQD (reference sequence). The CDR3 runs to 12 residues. V lost 7 bases and J lost 10; bases outside the gene matches: 6. The CDR3 reads CASMTSVREQFF. CDR3 in DNA: TGCGCCAGCATGACTAGCGTTAGGGAGCAGTTCTTC.

This CDR3 is CASSLTTGAYEQYF. The CDR3 DNA reads TGCGCCAGCAGCTTGACTACAGGGGCCTACGAGCAGTACTTC. This chain uses TRBV5-1 with TRBJ2-7, with 7 nucleotides matching TRBD1. V trimming: 1 base; J trimming: 2 bases; junction bases outside the gene matches: 3. Germline V gives CDR1 SGHRS, CDR2 YFSETQ. The CDR3 runs to 14 residues.

This clone was counted only a few times. The chain links TRBV5-1 to TRBJ2-1; a possible D gene is TRBD2 (6 bases). In germline, CDR1 is SGHRS, CDR2 YFSETQ. Deletions cut 3 bases from V and 0 bases from J, with 16 bases between. The length of the CDR3 is 17 residues. This CDR3 is CASSSNLAHSSYNEQFF. CDR3 in DNA: TGCGCCAGCAGCTCTAACCTAGCGCACAGCTCCTACAATGAGCAGTTCTTC.

This clone was seen only a few times. The J gene is TRBJ2-5, the V gene TRBV5-1; possibly TRBD2 for D (5 bases). The germline gives CDR1 SGHRS, CDR2 YFSETQ. V dropped 4 bases and J dropped 7 bases, with 14 bases sitting between them. The CDR3 loop spans 13 amino acids. The CDR3 sequence is CASSPAVAGTQYF. CDR3 coding DNA: TGCGCCAGCAGCCCGGCCGTGGCGGGGACCCAGTACTTC.

The sample holds one count of this clone. The genes are TRBV27 and TRBJ1-2; D is unresolved. The V and J ends lost 4 bases and 12 bases respectively, with 18 bases between them. The V gene's germline CDR1 is MNHEY and CDR2 SMNVEV (reference sequence). The CDR3 extends over 13 amino acids. CDR3 sequence: CASSSGRWADHTF. CDR3 in DNA: TGTGCCAGCAGTTCGGGCAGATGGGCGGATCACACCTTC.

A remark on this clone: Other DNA sequences in the sample encode the same CDR3. The chain couples TRBV5-1 to TRBJ2-5, with TRBD1 matching 7 bases. The CDR3 runs 13 residues. Trimming at V came to 4 bases and at J to 4 bases, leaving 4 bases not matched to a gene. Germline assignment: CDR1 SGHRS and CDR2 YFSETQ. In DNA form, the CDR3 reads TGCGCCAGCAGCCTAGGGGGCGGAGAGACCCAGTACTTC. Encoded protein: CASSLGGGETQYF.

This clone was picked up a small number of times. The V gene is TRBV2, the J gene TRBJ1-5, with D uncertain. Trimming removed 1 base at V and 4 bases at J, with 2 bases between. There are 12 residues in the CDR3. Germline CDR1 SNHLY, CDR2 FYNNEI. The chain's CDR3 is CASSEVNQPQHF. CDR3 in DNA: TGTGCCAGCAGTGAAGTGAATCAGCCCCAGCATTTT. Supplemented by reference TRBV2 and TRBJ1-5, the full variable domain reads EPEVTQTPSHQVTQMGQEVILRCVPISNHLYFYWYRQILGQKVEFLVSFYNNEISEKSEIFDDQFSVERPDGSNFTLKIRSTKLEDSAMYFCASSEVNQPQHFGDGTRLSIL.